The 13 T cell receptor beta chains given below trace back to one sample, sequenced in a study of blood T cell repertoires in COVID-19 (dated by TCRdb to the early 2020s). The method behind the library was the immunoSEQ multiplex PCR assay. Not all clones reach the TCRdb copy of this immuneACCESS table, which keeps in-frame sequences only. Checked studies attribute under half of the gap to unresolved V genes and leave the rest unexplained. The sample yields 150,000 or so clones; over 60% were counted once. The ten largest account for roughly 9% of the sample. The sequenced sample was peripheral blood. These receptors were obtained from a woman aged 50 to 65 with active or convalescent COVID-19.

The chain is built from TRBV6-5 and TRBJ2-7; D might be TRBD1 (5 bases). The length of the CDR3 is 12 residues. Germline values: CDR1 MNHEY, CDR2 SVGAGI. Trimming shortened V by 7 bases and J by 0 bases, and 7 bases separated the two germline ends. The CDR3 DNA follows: TGTGCCAGCACGGACAACTCCTACGAGCAGTACTTC. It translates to CASTDNSYEQYF.

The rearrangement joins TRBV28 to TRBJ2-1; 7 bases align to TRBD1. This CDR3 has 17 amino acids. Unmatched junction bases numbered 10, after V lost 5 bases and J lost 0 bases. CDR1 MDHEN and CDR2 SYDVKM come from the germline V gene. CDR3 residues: CASSPGDSFSSYNEQFF. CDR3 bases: TGTGCCAGCAGTCCCGGGGACAGTTTTAGCTCCTACAATGAGCAGTTCTTC.

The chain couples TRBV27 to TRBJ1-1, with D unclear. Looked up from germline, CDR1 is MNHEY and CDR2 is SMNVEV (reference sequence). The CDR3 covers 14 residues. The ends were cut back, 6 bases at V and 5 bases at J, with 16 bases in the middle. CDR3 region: CASSHPRSGTEAFF. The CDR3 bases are TGTGCCAGCAGCCACCCACGGTCGGGGACTGAAGCTTTCTTT.

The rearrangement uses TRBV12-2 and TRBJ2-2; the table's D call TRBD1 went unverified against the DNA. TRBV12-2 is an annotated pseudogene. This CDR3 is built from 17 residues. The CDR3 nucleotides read TGTGCAAGTCGCTTGAGTCAGGAATTCGCGAACACCGGGGAGCTGTTTTTT. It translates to CASRLSQEFANTGELFF.

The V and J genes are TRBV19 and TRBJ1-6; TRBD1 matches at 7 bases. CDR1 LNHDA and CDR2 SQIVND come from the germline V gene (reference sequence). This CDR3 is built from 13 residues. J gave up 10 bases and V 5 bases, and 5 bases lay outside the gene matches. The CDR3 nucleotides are TGTGCCAGTAGTTACAGGGGTGAGTCACCCCTCCACTTT. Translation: CASSYRGESPLHF.

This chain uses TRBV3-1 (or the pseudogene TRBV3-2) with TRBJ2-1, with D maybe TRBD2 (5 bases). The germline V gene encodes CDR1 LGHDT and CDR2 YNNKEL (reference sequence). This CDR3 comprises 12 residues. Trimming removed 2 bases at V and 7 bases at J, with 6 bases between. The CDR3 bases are TGTGCCAGCAGCCAATCGGGGAATGAGCAGTTCTTC. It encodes CASSQSGNEQFF.

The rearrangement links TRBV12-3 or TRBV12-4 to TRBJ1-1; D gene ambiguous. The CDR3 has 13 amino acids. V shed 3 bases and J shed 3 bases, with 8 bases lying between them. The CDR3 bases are TGTGCCAGCAGTTTCAACGGGGACACTGAAGCTTTCTTT. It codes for CASSFNGDTEAFF.

This chain's CDR3 is CASSSARGSNTGELFF. The CDR3 DNA is TGTGCCAGCAGCTCAGCGAGGGGGTCGAACACCGGGGAGCTGTTTTTT. This chain links TRBV7-9 with TRBJ2-2, with D possibly matching TRBD1 (6 bases). The germline V gene has CDR1 SEHNR and CDR2 FQNEAQ (reference sequence). V lost 4 bases and J 0 bases, leaving 12 bases between the germline ends. The CDR3 spans 16 residues. Variable domain in full (rest from reference TRBV7-9 and TRBJ2-2): DTGVSQNPRHKITKRGQNVTFRCDPISEHNRLYWYRQTLGQGPEFLTYFQNEAQLEKSRLLSDRFSAERPKGSFSTLEIQRTEQGDSAMYLCASSSARGSNTGELFFGEGSRLTVL.

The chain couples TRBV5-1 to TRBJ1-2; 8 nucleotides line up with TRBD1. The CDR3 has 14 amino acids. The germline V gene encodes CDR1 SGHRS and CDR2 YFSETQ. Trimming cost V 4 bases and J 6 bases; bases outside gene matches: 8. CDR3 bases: TGCGCCAGCAGCCTACAGGGGGAGGCGAATGGCTACACCTTC. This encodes CASSLQGEANGYTF.

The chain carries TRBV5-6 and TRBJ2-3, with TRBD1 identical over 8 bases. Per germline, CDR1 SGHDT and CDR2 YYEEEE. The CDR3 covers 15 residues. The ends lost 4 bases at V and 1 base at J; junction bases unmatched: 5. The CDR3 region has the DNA TGTGCCAGCAGCACCGGACAGGGTCGCACAGATACGCAGTATTTT. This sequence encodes CASSTGQGRTDTQYF.

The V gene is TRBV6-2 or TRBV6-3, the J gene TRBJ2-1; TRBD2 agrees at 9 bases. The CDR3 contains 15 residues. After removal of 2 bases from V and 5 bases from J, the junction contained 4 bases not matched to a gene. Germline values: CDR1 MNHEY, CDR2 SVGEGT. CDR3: CASSYLSGRHNEQFF. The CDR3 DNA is TGTGCCAGCAGTTACCTTAGCGGGAGACACAATGAGCAGTTCTTC.

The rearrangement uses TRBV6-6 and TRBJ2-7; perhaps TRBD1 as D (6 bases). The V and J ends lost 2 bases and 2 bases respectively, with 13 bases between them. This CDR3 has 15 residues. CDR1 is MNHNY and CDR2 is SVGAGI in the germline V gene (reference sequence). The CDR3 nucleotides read TGTGCCAGCAGTTACCAGGGGACCCGGACCTACGAGCAGTACTTC. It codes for CASSYQGTRTYEQYF.

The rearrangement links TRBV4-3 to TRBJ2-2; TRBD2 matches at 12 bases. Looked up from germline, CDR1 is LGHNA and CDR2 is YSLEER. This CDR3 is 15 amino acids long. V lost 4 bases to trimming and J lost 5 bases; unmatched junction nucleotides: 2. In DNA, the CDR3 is TGCGCCAGCAGCCCCCTAGCGGGGGGGACCGGGGAGCTGTTTTTT. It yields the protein CASSPLAGGTGELFF.